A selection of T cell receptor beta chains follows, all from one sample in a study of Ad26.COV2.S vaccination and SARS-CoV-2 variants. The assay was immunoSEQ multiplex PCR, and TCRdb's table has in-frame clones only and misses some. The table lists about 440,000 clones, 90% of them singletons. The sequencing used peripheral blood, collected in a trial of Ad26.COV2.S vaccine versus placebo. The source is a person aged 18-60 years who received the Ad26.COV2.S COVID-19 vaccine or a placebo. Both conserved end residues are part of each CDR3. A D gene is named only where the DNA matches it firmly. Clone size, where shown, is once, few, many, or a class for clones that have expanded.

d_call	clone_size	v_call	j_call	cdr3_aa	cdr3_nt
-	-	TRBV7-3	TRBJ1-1	CASSLRAPLGLGNTEAFF	TGTGCCAGCAGCTTAAGGGCCCCATTGGGCCTGGGAAACACTGAAGCTTTCTTT
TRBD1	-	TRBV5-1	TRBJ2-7	CASSSTGGAFGEQYF	TGCGCCAGCAGCTCAACAGGGGGCGCTTTCGGCGAGCAGTACTTC
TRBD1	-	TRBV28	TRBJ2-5	CASSRDSQETQYF	TGTGCCAGCAGTCGGGACAGCCAAGAGACCCAGTACTTC
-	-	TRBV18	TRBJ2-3	CASSPRRDPTDTQYF	TGTGCCAGCTCACCACGGCGGGACCCCACAGATACGCAGTATTTT
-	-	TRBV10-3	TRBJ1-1	CAISPDRISLNTEAFF	TGTGCCATCAGTCCAGACAGGATTTCCTTGAACACTGAAGCTTTCTTT
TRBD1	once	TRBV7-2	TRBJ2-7	CASSLVAQGAYYEQYF	TGTGCCAGCAGCTTAGTAGCACAGGGGGCCTACTACGAGCAGTACTTC
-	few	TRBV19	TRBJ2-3	CASSPIQGGGTDTQYF	TGTGCCAGTAGTCCTATACAGGGGGGGGGCACAGATACGCAGTATTTT
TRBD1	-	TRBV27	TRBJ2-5	CASKPRDRVETQYF	TGTGCCAGCAAACCCCGAGACAGGGTTGAGACCCAGTACTTC
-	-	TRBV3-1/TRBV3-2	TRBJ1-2	CASSQDSGWGGYTF	TGTGCCAGCAGCCAAGATTCAGGCTGGGGCGGCTACACCTTC
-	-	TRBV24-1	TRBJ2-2	CATSAENTGELFF	TGTGCCACCAGTGCAGAGAACACCGGGGAGCTGTTTTTT
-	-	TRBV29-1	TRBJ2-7	CSAGTEEYEQYF	TGCAGCGCCGGGACGGAGGAGTACGAGCAGTACTTC
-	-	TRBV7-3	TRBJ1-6	CASSRATDSPLHF	TGTGCCAGCAGTCGGGCTACGGATTCACCCCTCCACTTT
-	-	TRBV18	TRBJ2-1	CASSPAGTHNEQFF	TGTGCCAGCTCACCAGCCGGGACCCACAATGAGCAGTTCTTC
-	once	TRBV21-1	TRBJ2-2	CASSKSSRAGELFF	TGTGCCAGCAGCAAAAGCTCGCGGGCCGGGGAGCTGTTTTTT
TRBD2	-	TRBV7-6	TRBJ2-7	CASSLEPSGTYEQYF	TGTGCCAGCAGCTTAGAACCTAGCGGGACCTACGAGCAGTACTTC
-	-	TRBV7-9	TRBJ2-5	CASSPRGPETQYF	TGTGCCAGCAGTCCTCGGGGACCGGAGACCCAGTACTTC
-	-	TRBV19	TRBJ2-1	CASSIEAGTNEQFF	TGTGCCAGTAGTATAGAGGCGGGAACCAATGAGCAGTTCTTC
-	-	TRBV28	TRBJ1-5	CASSFGQPQHF	TGTGCCAGCAGTTTCGGTCAGCCCCAGCATTTT
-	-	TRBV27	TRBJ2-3	CASSLWGGTTDTQYF	TGTGCCAGCAGTTTATGGGGCGGAACCACAGATACGCAGTATTTT
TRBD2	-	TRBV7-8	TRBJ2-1	CATQPGLRDEQFF	TGTGCCACCCAACCGGGACTAAGGGATGAGCAGTTCTTC
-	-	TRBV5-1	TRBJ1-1	CASSLGWGGLNTEAFF	TGCGCCAGCAGCTTGGGATGGGGCGGCCTTAACACTGAAGCTTTCTTT
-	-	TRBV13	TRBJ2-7	CASSLVGTRLYF	TGTGCCAGCAGCTTAGTGGGGACTCGCCTGTACTTC
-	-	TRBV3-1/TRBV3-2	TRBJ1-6	CASSDSKNSPLHF	TGTGCCAGCAGTGACAGTAAGAATTCACCCCTCCACTTT
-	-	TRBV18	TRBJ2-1	CASSPMRGNEQFF	TGTGCCAGCTCACCAATGAGGGGCAATGAGCAGTTCTTC
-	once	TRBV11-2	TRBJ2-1	CASGTLSSYNEQFF	TGTGCCTCTGGTACGTTGAGCTCCTACAATGAGCAGTTCTTC
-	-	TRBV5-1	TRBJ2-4	CASSLGFENIQYF	TGCGCCAGCAGCTTGGGGTTTGAGAACATTCAGTACTTC
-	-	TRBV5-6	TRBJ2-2	CASSFGTNTGELFF	TGTGCCAGCAGCTTTGGTACAAACACCGGGGAGCTGTTTTTT
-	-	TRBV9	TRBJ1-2	CASSASLQTGERGYTF	TGTGCCAGCAGCGCCTCCCTCCAGACAGGCGAAAGGGGCTACACCTTC
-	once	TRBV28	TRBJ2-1	CASSSSMSGNEQFF	TGTGCCAGCAGTTCCTCCATGAGTGGGAATGAGCAGTTCTTC
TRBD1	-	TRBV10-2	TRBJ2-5	CASSVRQGAYRRETQYF	TGCGCCAGCAGTGTTAGGCAGGGGGCTTATCGACGGGAGACCCAGTACTTC
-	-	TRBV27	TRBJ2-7	CASSLRWPYEQYF	TGTGCCAGCAGCCTCCGATGGCCCTACGAGCAGTACTTC
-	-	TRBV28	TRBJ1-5	CASSPSGSGNQPQHF	TGTGCCAGCAGTCCTTCGGGAAGCGGCAATCAGCCCCAGCATTTT
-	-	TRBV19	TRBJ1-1	CASSIVTGQGGVEAFF	TGTGCCAGTAGTATAGTGACAGGCCAAGGCGGGGTTGAAGCTTTCTTT
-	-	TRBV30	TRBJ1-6	CAWSVEGRGNSPLHF	TGTGCCTGGAGTGTAGAAGGTCGCGGGAATTCACCCCTCCACTTT
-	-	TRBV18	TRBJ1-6	CASSPQRTNSPLHF	TGTGCCAGCTCACCACAACGGACAAATTCACCCCTCCACTTT
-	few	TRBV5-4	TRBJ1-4	CASSSGATNEKLFF	TGTGCCAGCAGCTCCGGTGCAACTAATGAAAAACTGTTTTTT
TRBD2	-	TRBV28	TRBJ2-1	CASSLLAGASYNEQFF	TGTGCCAGCAGTTTGCTAGCGGGGGCTTCCTACAATGAGCAGTTCTTC
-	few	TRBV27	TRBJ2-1	CASTGKSGNEQFF	TGTGCCAGCACCGGGAAAAGCGGGAATGAGCAGTTCTTC
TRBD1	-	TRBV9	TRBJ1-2	CASTRTGGANYGYTF	TGTGCCAGCACCAGGACAGGGGGCGCAAACTATGGCTACACCTTC
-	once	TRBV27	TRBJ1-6	CASSLAPGSNNSPLHF	TGTGCCAGCAGTTTGGCGCCAGGCTCGAATAATTCACCCCTCCACTTT
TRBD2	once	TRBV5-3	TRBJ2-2	CARSRLAGATPTGELFF	TGTGCCAGAAGCCGTTTAGCGGGAGCTACCCCCACCGGGGAGCTGTTTTTT
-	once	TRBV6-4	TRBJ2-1	CASSDGGSGNNEQFF	TGTGCCAGCAGTGACGGTGGTAGCGGAAACAATGAGCAGTTCTTC
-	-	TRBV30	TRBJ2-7	CAWSVDSRVYEQYF	TGTGCCTGGAGTGTTGACAGTAGAGTTTACGAGCAGTACTTC
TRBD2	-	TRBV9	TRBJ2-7	CASSASGSYDEQYF	TGTGCCAGCAGCGCTAGCGGGAGTTACGACGAGCAGTACTTC
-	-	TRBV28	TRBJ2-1	CATSRVSNEQFF	TGTGCCACCTCGAGGGTTTCCAATGAGCAGTTCTTC
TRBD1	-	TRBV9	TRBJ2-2	CASSGRTGKAGELFF	TGTGCCAGCAGCGGAAGGACAGGGAAGGCCGGGGAGCTGTTTTTT
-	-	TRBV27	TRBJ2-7	CASSSTTDYEQYF	TGTGCCAGCAGTTCGACTACCGACTACGAGCAGTACTTC
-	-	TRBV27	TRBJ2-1	CASSLSEQFF	TGTGCCAGCAGCCTCAGTGAGCAGTTCTTC
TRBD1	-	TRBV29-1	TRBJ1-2	CSVEDRGGYTF	TGCAGCGTAGAGGACAGGGGAGGCTACACCTTC
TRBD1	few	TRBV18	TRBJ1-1	CASSPRAGGTEAFF	TGTGCCAGCTCACCGAGGGCAGGGGGGACTGAAGCTTTCTTT
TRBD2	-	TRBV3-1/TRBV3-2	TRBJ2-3	CASSQGGLAGGWADTQYF	TGTGCCAGCAGCCAAGGGGGACTAGCGGGAGGTTGGGCAGATACGCAGTATTTT
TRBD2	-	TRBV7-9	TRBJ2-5	CASSLGLAGETQYF	TGTGCCAGCAGCTTGGGACTAGCGGGAGAGACCCAGTACTTC